The rows below give T cell receptor beta chains drawn from one sample of a study of blood T cell repertoires in COVID-19. Clones were read by immunoSEQ multiplex PCR, and TCRdb kept only the in-frame ones, dropping some. The sample has about 370,000 clones; about nine tenths are singletons. The specimen was PBMCs or T cells enriched from blood (not recorded which). All receptors come from a woman aged 25 to 39 who had recovered from COVID-19. Both conserved end residues are part of each CDR3. The D gene is left open where the match is weak. The size of a clone is reported for some rows only, either as once, few or many, or as a class for expanded clones.

DNA	CDR3	size	J	D	V
TGTGCCAGCAGCTTAGTTGGAACAGGGGCATATGGCTACACCTTC	CASSLVGTGAYGYTF	-	TRBJ1-2	TRBD1	TRBV7-8
TGTGCTAGCAGCTTGTGGACTAGCGGGGAGAATGAGCAGTTCTTC	CASSLWTSGENEQFF	-	TRBJ2-1	TRBD2	TRBV7-7
TGTGCCAGCAGCTTGGAACAGATCGGCTACACCTTC	CASSLEQIGYTF	few	TRBJ1-2	-	TRBV5-4
TGCGCCAGCAGCGTCGACGACAGGGTATACGCCGGGGAGCTGTTTTTT	CASSVDDRVYAGELFF	-	TRBJ2-2	TRBD1	TRBV5-1
TGTGCCAGCAGTTTTGACAGGATTACTGAAGCTTTCTTT	CASSFDRITEAFF	-	TRBJ1-1	-	TRBV12-3/TRBV12-4
TGTGCCAGCAGCCAAGGGCGTGGAAGAGGAGCTTTCTTT	CASSQGRGRGAFF	-	TRBJ1-1	-	TRBV14
TGTGCCAGTTGGGACAGAGCTAACTATGGCTACACCTTC	CASWDRANYGYTF	-	TRBJ1-2	TRBD1	TRBV19
TGTGCCAGCAGCCAAAATATGAGAGACAGGGGGAACACCGGGGAGCTGTTTTTT	CASSQNMRDRGNTGELFF	-	TRBJ2-2	TRBD1	TRBV3-1/TRBV3-2
TGCGCCAGCAGCCGGTTGGGGGGAGAGGGTAATGAGCAGTTCTTC	CASSRLGGEGNEQFF	-	TRBJ2-1	-	TRBV4-1
TGTGCCAGCAGCCAAGGGACAGGGGGCACCGGGGAGCTGTTTTTT	CASSQGTGGTGELFF	-	TRBJ2-2	TRBD1	TRBV11-2
TGTGCCAGCAGGGGACAGGATGGGCATGGCTACACCTTC	CASRGQDGHGYTF	-	TRBJ1-2	TRBD1	TRBV2
TGTGCCAGTAGTTCGACAGGGAGTAATGAAAAACTGTTTTTT	CASSSTGSNEKLFF	-	TRBJ1-4	TRBD1	TRBV19
TGCGCCAGCAGTGAGTCCGAGGGGGCCCCCGCGGGACCGAATGAAAAACTGTTTTTT	CASSESEGAPAGPNEKLFF	few	TRBJ1-4	TRBD1	TRBV10-1
TGTGCCTGGGCCGGCAGGGGTGATCAGCCCCAGCATTTT	CAWAGRGDQPQHF	-	TRBJ1-5	-	TRBV30
TGTGCCAGTAGTATAAGGGGTGGTGGACAGGGGAGAAATGAGCAGTTCTTC	CASSIRGGGQGRNEQFF	-	TRBJ2-1	TRBD1	TRBV19
TGTGCCAGCAGTTTAGAGGGAGCGCGTGGCTACACCTTC	CASSLEGARGYTF	-	TRBJ1-2	-	TRBV27
TGTGCCAGCAGTTTGGGGACTAGCGGAGCCTCCTACGAGCAGTACTTC	CASSLGTSGASYEQYF	-	TRBJ2-7	TRBD2	TRBV28
TGTGCCTGGACCGAGCATACTGCCGCCTACGAGCAGTACTTC	CAWTEHTAAYEQYF	-	TRBJ2-7	-	TRBV30
TGCGCCAGCAGCTTAGGGACTATCCAAGAGACCCAGTACTTC	CASSLGTIQETQYF	-	TRBJ2-5	TRBD2	TRBV5-1
TGTGCCAGTAGTAATCAGGGGTTCCTCTCCTACGAGCAGTACTTC	CASSNQGFLSYEQYF	-	TRBJ2-7	-	TRBV19
TGTGCCAGCAGCAAGACTAGCGGGGGGCCTATCTACGAGCAGTACTTC	CASSKTSGGPIYEQYF	-	TRBJ2-7	TRBD2	TRBV7-9
TGTGCCAGCGGGGTCCCAGGGGTTGAAACCCAGTACTTC	CASGVPGVETQYF	-	TRBJ2-5	-	TRBV6-5
TGTGCCAGTAGTACCCGGGGGGATACGCAGTATTTT	CASSTRGDTQYF	-	TRBJ2-3	-	TRBV19
TGTGCCAGCAGCTCCCGTGTGGGAGTCAACGAGCAGTACTTC	CASSSRVGVNEQYF	-	TRBJ2-7	-	TRBV11-2
TGTGCCAGCAGCGTAGGAGGGATTGAAGATACGCAGTATTTT	CASSVGGIEDTQYF	-	TRBJ2-3	-	TRBV9
TGTGCCAGCAGTTTAGGGGGGGGAGAGACCCAGTACTTC	CASSLGGGETQYF	-	TRBJ2-5	TRBD2	TRBV27
TGTGCCATTTCGGGACAGGGGAACGACTCTAACTATGGCTACACCTTC	CAISGQGNDSNYGYTF	-	TRBJ1-2	TRBD1	TRBV28
TGCGCCAGCAGGGCAGGAACTAACTATGGCTACACCTTC	CASRAGTNYGYTF	-	TRBJ1-2	-	TRBV5-1
TGTGCCAGCAGTGAATTGCAGGGGGTGGGGAATGAGCAGTTCTTC	CASSELQGVGNEQFF	-	TRBJ2-1	TRBD1	TRBV6-4
TGTGCCAGCAGCTTGGAGCCAATCGGGGGAGGGGGAGATACGCAGTATTTT	CASSLEPIGGGGDTQYF	once	TRBJ2-3	-	TRBV5-6
TGTGCCAGCAGTTGGGGGCCCACTTCTAACTATGGCTACACCTTC	CASSWGPTSNYGYTF	-	TRBJ1-2	-	TRBV6-5
TGTGCCAGCAGCTTGGCGGTATCCCGACTCGGGAACACTGAAGCTTTCTTT	CASSLAVSRLGNTEAFF	-	TRBJ1-1	-	TRBV5-4
TGTGCCACCAGCAGAGGACAGAACACTGAAGCTTTCTTT	CATSRGQNTEAFF	-	TRBJ1-1	-	TRBV15
TGTGCCACCAGTGACCAAACAGATACGCAGTATTTT	CATSDQTDTQYF	-	TRBJ2-3	-	TRBV24-1
TGTGCCAGCAGCGGCGGCCGATACACTGAAGCTTTCTTT	CASSGGRYTEAFF	-	TRBJ1-1	-	TRBV3-1/TRBV3-2
TGTGCCAGCAGCTTGTCAGGGGACGGGACTGAAGCTTTCTTT	CASSLSGDGTEAFF	-	TRBJ1-1	-	TRBV7-3
TGTGCCAGCAGCTTCCAGGGCCCCATTACTGAAGCTTTCTTT	CASSFQGPITEAFF	-	TRBJ1-1	-	TRBV5-6
TGTGCCAGCATCCAAGCGGGGCTCTCCGGGGGGGAAGCTTTCTTT	CASIQAGLSGGEAFF	-	TRBJ1-1	-	TRBV11-2
TGTGCCAGCAGCTTGGGGCGGGGGCCGCTGAGCTCCTATAATTCACCCCTCCACTTT	CASSLGRGPLSSYNSPLHF	-	TRBJ1-6	-	TRBV5-6
TGTGCCAGCACCCGGGGGGGGCCCTACAATGAGCAGTTCTTC	CASTRGGPYNEQFF	-	TRBJ2-1	TRBD2	TRBV28
TGTGCCAGCAGTCCGACAGCACCAAAGCAGTTCTTC	CASSPTAPKQFF	once	TRBJ2-1	-	TRBV12-3/TRBV12-4
TGTGCCAGCAGCTCCCGGGGGGGGGCTGCTGAAGCTTTCTTT	CASSSRGGAAEAFF	-	TRBJ1-1	-	TRBV7-3
TGTGCCAGCGGGGGCCAGTCAGATACGCAGTATTTT	CASGGQSDTQYF	-	TRBJ2-3	-	TRBV27
TGCGCCAGCAGAATTGCGGGAGTTGCCTACAATGAGCAGTTCTTC	CASRIAGVAYNEQFF	-	TRBJ2-1	TRBD2	TRBV5-1
TGTGCCAGCTCTCCGACAGGGTTCACTGAAGCTTTCTTT	CASSPTGFTEAFF	-	TRBJ1-1	TRBD1	TRBV6-5